The 32 T cell receptor beta chains below come from one sample, sequenced in a study of blood T cell repertoires in COVID-19. The method was immunoSEQ multiplex PCR; TCRdb's version includes in-frame clones alone and lacks a portion of them. The table includes about 300,000 clones, 85% detected once. Sequencing was done on a sample of PBMCs or T cells enriched from blood (not recorded which). The receptors derive from a woman between 45 and 60 years old who had recovered from COVID-19.

The chain links TRBV14 to TRBJ1-2, with 7 positions matching TRBD1. The V gene end was trimmed by 3 bases and the J gene end by 6 bases; junction bases not matched to a gene: 13. CDR1 is SGHDN, CDR2 FVKESK, per germline. This CDR3 is 16 amino acids long. CDR3 bases: TGTGCCAGCAGCCACCCTTATCGGCAGGGGGGTGATGGCTACACCTTC. This sequence encodes CASSHPYRQGGDGYTF. Full variable domain (missing parts from reference TRBV14 and TRBJ1-2): EAGVTQFPSHSVIEKGQTVTLRCDPISGHDNLYWYRRVMGKEIKFLLHFVKESKQDESGMPNNRFLAERTGGTYSTLKVQPAELEDSGVYFCASSHPYRQGGDGYTFGSGTRLTVV.

The chain has TRBV19 and TRBJ1-6, with D uncertain. Germline V gives CDR1 LNHDA, CDR2 SQIVND (reference sequence). Trimming pared 8 bases from V and 7 bases from J, leaving 12 bases between. The CDR3 covers 13 residues. CDR3 nucleotide sequence: TGTGCCAGTCGGCCAGTGAGGAATTCACCCCTCCACTTT. Protein sequence: CASRPVRNSPLHF.

This chain connects TRBV28 to TRBJ1-6; 8 nucleotides agree with TRBD1. CDR1 and CDR2 (germline): MDHEN, SYDVKM. The CDR3 loop spans 14 amino acids. Trimming cost V 5 bases and J 10 bases; bases outside gene matches: 7. CDR3 bases: TGTGCCAGCAGTCCCGGACAGGGTGACTCACCCCTCCACTTT. It encodes CASSPGQGDSPLHF.

The chain combines TRBV18 with TRBJ2-4; D unclear. The CDR3 sequence is 15 residues long. CDR1 and CDR2 (germline): KGHSH, LQKENI. Trimming stripped 6 bases from V and 0 bases from J, with 12 bases between. CDR3 in amino acids: CASSAGALAKNIQYF. CDR3 bases: TGTGCCAGCTCGGCAGGCGCTCTAGCCAAAAACATTCAGTACTTC.

V usage is TRBV2 and J usage is TRBJ1-5, with a weak D call TRBD1 (5 bases). The CDR3 loop spans 15 amino acids. Germline V gene data show CDR1 as SNHLY and CDR2 as FYNNEI. V gave up 7 bases and J gave up 0 bases, with 13 bases separating them. CDR3 sequence: CASIQAGGSNQPQHF. The CDR3 DNA follows: TGTGCCAGCATCCAAGCCGGGGGTAGCAATCAGCCCCAGCATTTT.

V is TRBV4-3 and J is TRBJ2-7; D perhaps matches TRBD1 (5 bases). The CDR3 totals 13 residues. Per the germline V gene, CDR1 is LGHNA and CDR2 is YSLEER. Trimming cost V 1 base and J 3 bases, with 7 bases left between them. CDR3 region: CASSQGQNYEQYF. CDR3 coding DNA: TGCGCCAGCAGCCAAGGACAGAACTACGAGCAGTACTTC.

J is TRBJ2-5 and V is TRBV7-9; the D is unclear. Germline loops: CDR1 SEHNR, CDR2 FQNEAQ (reference sequence). The CDR3 has 13 residues. V was trimmed by 5 bases and J by 2 bases, leaving 9 bases between them. CDR3 DNA sequence: TGTGCCAGCAGCCCTACCGTTCAAGAGACCCAGTACTTC. It codes for CASSPTVQETQYF.

The chain uses TRBV29-1 and TRBJ1-4; 7 bases align to TRBD1. The germline V gene encodes CDR1 SQVTM and CDR2 ANQGSEA. The CDR3 sequence is 17 residues long. The V gene end was trimmed by 6 bases and the J gene end by 0 bases; junction bases not matched to a gene: 13. The CDR3 is CSVHTGADYATNEKLFF. CDR3 coding DNA: TGCAGCGTACACACAGGGGCGGATTATGCAACTAATGAAAAACTGTTTTTT.

With respect to this clone: This same CDR3 is encoded by further DNA sequences in the sample. This chain joins TRBV7-9 and TRBJ1-3; D is ambiguous. V gave up 3 bases and J gave up 0 bases, with 6 bases separating them. The CDR3 is 14 residues long. Germline lookup yields CDR1 SEHNR and CDR2 FQNEAQ (reference sequence). As DNA, the CDR3 is TGTGCCAGCAGCTTTTCGGTCTCTGGAAACACCATATATTTT. It specifies CASSFSVSGNTIYF.

The rearrangement uses TRBV5-1 and TRBJ2-2, with D perhaps TRBD2 (5 bases). The CDR3 contains 16 residues. V was cut by 4 bases and J by 0 bases, with 13 bases left in between. Germline CDR1 and CDR2: SGHRS and YFSETQ. CDR3 DNA sequence: TGCGCCAGCAGCCCGGACTCGACGGCGAACACCGGGGAGCTGTTTTTT. Translating gives CASSPDSTANTGELFF.

This clone was counted once. The DNA of the CDR3 is TGTGCCAGCAGTGCCCAGCGGGGGACAGATACGCAGTATTTT. Translated: CASSAQRGTDTQYF. The chain recombines TRBV2 with TRBJ2-3; 8 bases fit TRBD2. V lost 4 bases and J lost 3; bases outside the gene matches: 3. Germline-derived CDR1 and CDR2 are SNHLY and FYNNEI. This CDR3 is 14 amino acids long.

The CDR3 sequence: CATVMNYGYTF. Written as DNA, the CDR3 is TGTGCCACCGTTATGAACTATGGCTACACCTTC. The chain couples TRBV6-5 to TRBJ1-2; D is unresolved. This CDR3 has 11 residues. In germline, CDR1 is MNHEY, CDR2 SVGAGI. V lost 10 bases and J 2 bases, leaving 8 bases between the germline ends.

The chain uses TRBV7-9 and TRBJ1-2; the match to TRBD1 covers 11 bases. CDR1 and CDR2 (germline): SEHNR, FQNEAQ (reference sequence). The CDR3 length is 18 residues. V dropped 4 bases and J dropped 5; count of bases not matched to a gene: 15. For the CDR3, the DNA is TGTGCCAGCAGCTCCGCCTCAAGCGGACAGGGGGCGCGGTATGGCTACACCTTC. This encodes CASSSASSGQGARYGYTF. The complete variable domain, with remaining parts taken from reference TRBV7-9 and TRBJ1-2, reads DTGVSQNPRHKITKRGQNVTFRCDPISEHNRLYWYRQTLGQGPEFLTYFQNEAQLEKSRLLSDRFSAERPKGSFSTLEIQRTEQGDSAMYLCASSSASSGQGARYGYTFGSGTRLTVV.

This rearrangement joins TRBV4-1 to TRBJ1-2, with TRBD1 matching over 9 bases. The CDR3 runs 18 residues. V trimming: 1 base; J trimming: 7 bases; junction bases outside the gene matches: 16. CDR1 and CDR2 (germline): MGHRA, YSYEKL. In DNA form, the CDR3 reads TGCGCCAGCAGCCAAGGTACCGGGACAGGGCGAAACGCGGGTGGCTACACCTTC. This translates into CASSQGTGTGRNAGGYTF.

This chain connects TRBV5-6 to TRBJ1-2, with D tentatively TRBD1 (5 bases). The CDR3 covers 16 residues. From germline, CDR1 is SGHDT and CDR2 YYEEEE. Trimming removed 1 base at V and 5 bases at J, with 18 bases between. The CDR3 here is CASSLMGGLGQYGYTF. CDR3 in DNA: TGTGCCAGCAGCTTGATGGGGGGTCTAGGGCAATATGGCTACACCTTC.

This chain uses TRBV5-4 with TRBJ1-2, with D maybe TRBD1 (5 bases). V lost 4 bases and J 2 bases, leaving 15 bases between the germline ends. The CDR3 has 15 residues. Germline V gene data show CDR1 as SGHNT and CDR2 as YYREEE (reference sequence). The CDR3 DNA follows: TGTGCCAGCAGCCCGTGGGGCAGCTTGAACTATGGCTACACCTTC. Translated, it gives CASSPWGSLNYGYTF.

This chain joins TRBV19 and TRBJ1-1; D is unresolved. The CDR3 contains 16 residues. Germline CDR1 LNHDA, CDR2 SQIVND (reference sequence). V lost 10 bases to trimming and J lost 0 bases, with 21 bases between them. The DNA for the CDR3 is TGTGCCACCCGGAAACAGAGTAATATAATGAACACTGAAGCTTTCTTT. This codes for CATRKQSNIMNTEAFF. Filled out from reference TRBV19 and TRBJ1-1, the complete variable domain reads DGGITQSPKYLFRKEGQNVTLSCEQNLNHDAMYWYRQDPGQGLRLIYYSQIVNDFQKGDIAEGYSVSREKKESFPLTVTSAQKNPTAFYLCATRKQSNIMNTEAFFGQGTRLTVV.

The CDR3 loop is CASSYSGQGDTDTQYF. CDR3 sequence (DNA): TGTGCCAGCAGTTACTCGGGACAGGGTGACACAGATACGCAGTATTTT. The chain carries TRBV6-5 and TRBJ2-3; 9 bases are shared with TRBD1. Trimming at V came to 0 bases and at J to 2 bases, leaving 3 bases not matched to a gene. This CDR3 spans 16 amino acids. Germline CDR1 and CDR2: MNHEY and SVGAGI.

The chain has TRBV30 and TRBJ1-2, with D unresolved. V dropped 4 bases and J dropped 4 bases, with 10 bases sitting between them. Germline V gene lookup returns CDR1 GTSNPN and CDR2 SVGIG (reference sequence). This CDR3 is 12 amino acids long. The CDR3: CAWMLRSYGYTF. CDR3 DNA sequence: TGTGCCTGGATGCTGAGGAGCTATGGCTACACCTTC.

The V gene is TRBV10-1, the J gene TRBJ2-2, with TRBD1 as a possible D gene (7 bases). Germline V gene data show CDR1 as WNHNN and CDR2 as SYGVQD (reference sequence). There are 14 residues in the CDR3. This CDR3 is CVTIRGGGPGELFF. The CDR3, as DNA: TGCGTCACGATTCGTGGAGGGGGCCCCGGGGAGCTGTTTTTT.

The V and J genes are TRBV2 and TRBJ2-3; D possibly corresponds to TRBD1 (6 bases). V lost 2 bases, J lost 10 bases, and 13 bases lay in between. CDR1 is SNHLY, CDR2 FYNNEI, per germline. The CDR3 totals 13 residues. In nucleotides, the CDR3 is TGTGCCAGCAGTGAAATCCGGGACAAGGCGCAGTATTTT. This translates into CASSEIRDKAQYF.

The chain carries TRBV5-1 and TRBJ2-7, with TRBD1 matching over 7 bases. Germline CDR1 and CDR2: SGHRS and YFSETQ. Trimming cost V 4 bases and J 0 bases; bases outside gene matches: 4. The CDR3 loop spans 14 amino acids. The CDR3 here is CASSPRDSSYEQYF. CDR3 bases: TGCGCCAGCAGCCCAAGGGACAGCTCCTACGAGCAGTACTTC.

The chain joins TRBV7-9 to TRBJ1-3, with D possibly being TRBD1 (5 bases). The V end lost 1 base, the J end lost 7 bases, and 14 bases lay between the germline ends. The CDR3 sequence is 15 residues long. Germline values: CDR1 SEHNR, CDR2 FQNEAQ (reference sequence). CDR3 in amino acids: CASSLDPGVGNTIYF. The CDR3 nucleotides read TGTGCCAGCAGCTTAGATCCGGGGGTAGGGAACACCATATATTTT.

This chain uses TRBV28 with TRBJ2-3; TRBD1 matches 10 bases. The ends lost 7 bases at V and 5 bases at J; junction bases unmatched: 9. The CDR3 has 15 residues. Germline-derived CDR1 and CDR2 are MDHEN and SYDVKM. CDR3 DNA sequence: TGTGCCAGCACGAGAGGTGGACAGGGGGTAGATACGCAGTATTTT. This sequence encodes CASTRGGQGVDTQYF.

The chain couples TRBV5-1 to TRBJ1-1; a weak D match, TRBD1 (5 bases). The CDR3 runs to 15 residues. The V end was cut by 3 bases, the J end by 0 bases, with 12 bases between. Looked up from germline, CDR1 is SGHRS and CDR2 is YFSETQ. CDR3 region: CASSWGWGLNTEAFF. In DNA, the CDR3 is TGCGCCAGCAGCTGGGGTTGGGGCTTGAACACTGAAGCTTTCTTT.

J is TRBJ2-7 and V is TRBV5-6; D remains ambiguous. The V gene's germline CDR1 is SGHDT and CDR2 YYEEEE. The V gene lost 6 bases and the J gene lost 3 bases, with 16 bases spanning the gap. The CDR3 consists of 14 residues. Here the CDR3 reads CASTPVGRDYEQYF. The CDR3 nucleotides read TGTGCCAGCACCCCGGTTGGTAGAGACTACGAGCAGTACTTC.

CDR3 amino acids: CASSLGEVGEKLFF. DNA for the CDR3: TGCGCCAGCAGCTTGGGGGAGGTCGGTGAAAAACTGTTTTTT. This rearrangement joins TRBV5-1 to TRBJ1-4; D uncertain. V gave up 0 bases and J gave up 7 bases, with 10 bases separating them. Looked up from germline, CDR1 is SGHRS and CDR2 is YFSETQ. The CDR3 totals 14 residues.

The rearrangement uses TRBV4-2 and TRBJ1-2; D is unresolved. V was trimmed by 3 bases and J by 7 bases, leaving 15 bases between them. This CDR3 has 14 residues. CDR1 is LGHNA and CDR2 is YNFKEQ in the germline V gene. CDR3 in amino acids: CASSQGTTGVGYTF. The CDR3, as DNA: TGTGCCAGCAGCCAGGGCACGACCGGGGTTGGCTACACCTTC.

The chain couples TRBV27 to TRBJ2-7; maybe TRBD2 (5 bases). V was pared by 0 bases and J by 0 bases, with 6 bases between. The CDR3 consists of 14 residues. Germline V gene sequence: CDR1 MNHEY, CDR2 SMNVEV (reference sequence). CDR3 DNA: TGTGCCAGCAGTTTATCCGGAGGCTCCTACGAGCAGTACTTC. This gives the protein CASSLSGGSYEQYF.

CDR3 in DNA: TGTGCCAGCAGTTTAGTACAGGGTGGTGGCTACACCTTC. It codes for CASSLVQGGGYTF. This chain joins TRBV27 and TRBJ1-2; perhaps TRBD1 as D (6 bases). V lost 2 bases to trimming and J lost 7 bases, with 11 bases between them. CDR1 MNHEY and CDR2 SMNVEV come from the germline V gene (reference sequence). The CDR3 length is 13 residues.

The V gene is TRBV29-1, the J gene TRBJ2-7; TRBD1 might be the D (5 bases). Trimming stripped 7 bases from V and 6 bases from J, with 19 bases between. There are 13 residues in the CDR3. Germline V CDR1 and CDR2: SQVTM, ANQGSEA. CDR3 sequence (DNA): TGCAGCGCCTCCCCTGGGGCAGACTCCGAGCAGTACTTC. Protein product: CSASPGADSEQYF.

The V call is TRBV30, the J call TRBJ1-4; no definite D call. The CDR3 has 12 residues. V was shortened by 3 bases and J by 7 bases, with 9 bases between the two germline ends. Looked up from germline, CDR1 is GTSNPN and CDR2 is SVGIG (reference sequence). CDR3 bases: TGTGCCTGGAGAAGAATGGCTGAAAAACTGTTTTTT. Translated, it gives CAWRRMAEKLFF.